This is a list of T cell receptor beta chains from one sample in a study of memory CD8 T cells in hepatitis C reinfection. Clones were read by immunoSEQ multiplex PCR, and TCRdb kept only the in-frame ones, dropping some. The sample consists of approximately 50,000 clones, under 90% of them appearing once. The source material was naive CD8+ T cells sorted from blood. The receptors were sampled from a man aged 18 to 29 with hepatitis C virus infection. The CDR3 runs from the conserved cysteine through the conserved F or W. D genes are given only for firm matches. The size entry is marked missing in some rows and otherwise reads once, few, many or a size class.

v_gene: TRBV9
d_gene: -
j_gene: TRBJ2-1
abundance: -
CDR3nt: TGTGCCAGCAGCCCATTGGCACCCAATGAGCAGTTCTTC
CDR3aa: CASSPLAPNEQFF

v_gene: TRBV5-5
d_gene: -
j_gene: TRBJ2-5
abundance: -
CDR3nt: TGTGCCAGCAGCTTGAGTGACAGTCCGGGAGAGACCCAGTACTTC
CDR3aa: CASSLSDSPGETQYF

v_gene: TRBV30
d_gene: -
j_gene: TRBJ2-3
abundance: -
CDR3nt: TGTGCCTGGAGTCGACAGGCCGGAGATACGCAGTATTTT
CDR3aa: CAWSRQAGDTQYF

v_gene: TRBV27
d_gene: -
j_gene: TRBJ1-6
abundance: -
CDR3nt: TGTGCCAGCAGTTTCAACCCGCTGAGGTCACCCCTCCACTTT
CDR3aa: CASSFNPLRSPLHF

v_gene: TRBV29-1
d_gene: TRBD1
j_gene: TRBJ1-2
abundance: -
CDR3nt: TGCAGCGTCGGGACAGGGGTTAACTATGGCTACACCTTC
CDR3aa: CSVGTGVNYGYTF

v_gene: TRBV4-3
d_gene: -
j_gene: TRBJ2-1
abundance: -
CDR3nt: TGCGCCAGCAGCCAAGATCACGGGGTTGAGCAGTTCTTC
CDR3aa: CASSQDHGVEQFF

v_gene: TRBV4-1
d_gene: -
j_gene: TRBJ2-7
abundance: -
CDR3nt: TGCGCCAGCAGCCAGGTCCCCTCTAGAGACGAGCAGTACTTC
CDR3aa: CASSQVPSRDEQYF

v_gene: TRBV29-1
d_gene: -
j_gene: TRBJ2-5
abundance: -
CDR3nt: TGCAGCGTCGAGACAGACCGGGCCCCTCAAGAGACCCAGTACTTC
CDR3aa: CSVETDRAPQETQYF

v_gene: TRBV29-1
d_gene: TRBD2
j_gene: TRBJ2-2
abundance: -
CDR3nt: TGTAGCGCTCCTAGCGGGGGGGTTACCGGGGAGCTGTTTTTT
CDR3aa: CSAPSGGVTGELFF

v_gene: TRBV7-9
d_gene: -
j_gene: TRBJ2-1
abundance: -
CDR3nt: TGTGCCAGCAGCTTAGTGACAGCCGGTTACAATGAGCAGTTCTTC
CDR3aa: CASSLVTAGYNEQFF

v_gene: TRBV29-1
d_gene: -
j_gene: TRBJ2-1
abundance: -
CDR3nt: TGCAGCGTTGAACTACGGGGGATGTACAATGAGCAGTTCTTC
CDR3aa: CSVELRGMYNEQFF

v_gene: TRBV5-4
d_gene: -
j_gene: TRBJ2-7
abundance: -
CDR3nt: TGTGCCAGCAGCTTGGTGGACTACCCCTACGAGCAGTACTTC
CDR3aa: CASSLVDYPYEQYF

v_gene: TRBV7-8
d_gene: TRBD2
j_gene: TRBJ2-2
abundance: -
CDR3nt: TGTGCCAGCAGCTCAACCGGGACTAGCGGCAACACCGGGGAGCTGTTTTTT
CDR3aa: CASSSTGTSGNTGELFF

v_gene: TRBV30
d_gene: -
j_gene: TRBJ2-1
abundance: once
CDR3nt: TGTGCCTGGAGTAAGGGGGGGGGATCCTACAATGAGCAGTTCTTC
CDR3aa: CAWSKGGGSYNEQFF

v_gene: TRBV13
d_gene: TRBD2
j_gene: TRBJ2-2
abundance: once
CDR3nt: TGTGCCAGCAGCCAGGGACTACCGACCGCGAACACCGGGGAGCTGTTTTTT
CDR3aa: CASSQGLPTANTGELFF

v_gene: TRBV9
d_gene: -
j_gene: TRBJ2-1
abundance: once
CDR3nt: TGTGCCAGCAGCCCAGGACTTGGGAGGAATGAGCAGTTCTTC
CDR3aa: CASSPGLGRNEQFF

v_gene: TRBV4-1
d_gene: TRBD2
j_gene: TRBJ2-1
abundance: -
CDR3nt: TGCGCCAGCGGCCCTCGGCTAGCGGTGAACAATGAGCAGTTCTTC
CDR3aa: CASGPRLAVNNEQFF

v_gene: TRBV10-3
d_gene: -
j_gene: TRBJ2-7
abundance: -
CDR3nt: TGTGCCATCAGTGAGTCGCGGGAGCAGTACTTC
CDR3aa: CAISESREQYF

v_gene: TRBV15
d_gene: TRBD1
j_gene: TRBJ2-5
abundance: -
CDR3nt: TGTGCCACCAGCAGTCCCCGGGACAGGGAAGAGACCCAGTACTTC
CDR3aa: CATSSPRDREETQYF

v_gene: TRBV7-9
d_gene: TRBD2
j_gene: TRBJ2-7
abundance: once
CDR3nt: TGTGCCAGCAGCTGGATTAGCGGGATGAGCTCCTACGAGCAGTACTTC
CDR3aa: CASSWISGMSSYEQYF

v_gene: TRBV2
d_gene: -
j_gene: TRBJ2-5
abundance: -
CDR3nt: TGTGCCAGCTGGGGCGGGGGCCTAGTGGAGACCCAGTACTTC
CDR3aa: CASWGGGLVETQYF

v_gene: TRBV7-6
d_gene: TRBD2
j_gene: TRBJ2-1
abundance: -
CDR3nt: TGTGCCAGCAGCTGGGGTGGCGGGGGCTCCTACAATGAGCAGTTCTTC
CDR3aa: CASSWGGGGSYNEQFF

v_gene: TRBV2
d_gene: TRBD1
j_gene: TRBJ2-5
abundance: -
CDR3nt: TGTGCCAGCAGTGACACCGGGACAGGGATTAACCAAGAGACCCAGTACTTC
CDR3aa: CASSDTGTGINQETQYF

v_gene: TRBV10-3
d_gene: -
j_gene: TRBJ2-6
abundance: -
CDR3nt: TGTGCCATCATGGGTACAGGGACCTCTGGGGCCAACGTCCTGACTTTC
CDR3aa: CAIMGTGTSGANVLTF

v_gene: TRBV6-6
d_gene: -
j_gene: TRBJ1-1
abundance: -
CDR3nt: TGTGCCAGCAGTTACCAACCGGTAACTGAAGCTTTCTTT
CDR3aa: CASSYQPVTEAFF

v_gene: TRBV5-4
d_gene: TRBD2
j_gene: TRBJ2-2
abundance: -
CDR3nt: TGTGCCAGTAGACATAGCGGGAACTCCCCCCCGGGAGGGGAGCTGTTTTTT
CDR3aa: CASRHSGNSPPGGELFF

v_gene: TRBV5-5
d_gene: -
j_gene: TRBJ1-1
abundance: -
CDR3nt: TGTGCCAGCAGCTTGGCTCGGGGTGAAGCTTTCTTT
CDR3aa: CASSLARGEAFF

v_gene: TRBV7-6
d_gene: -
j_gene: TRBJ2-2
abundance: -
CDR3nt: TGTGCCAGCAGCCAAAGGGGGAACACCGGGGAGCTGTTTTTT
CDR3aa: CASSQRGNTGELFF

v_gene: TRBV5-6
d_gene: -
j_gene: TRBJ1-1
abundance: -
CDR3nt: TGTGCCAGCAGCTTGATCCGGGGTCCGAACACTGAAGCTTTCTTT
CDR3aa: CASSLIRGPNTEAFF

v_gene: TRBV19
d_gene: -
j_gene: TRBJ2-7
abundance: -
CDR3nt: TGTGCCAGTAGTATCGGACTTCCAAGCGAGCAGTACTTC
CDR3aa: CASSIGLPSEQYF

v_gene: TRBV6-4
d_gene: -
j_gene: TRBJ1-1
abundance: -
CDR3nt: TGTGCCAGCAGTGACCTGCCCGGGACTGAAGCTTTCTTT
CDR3aa: CASSDLPGTEAFF

v_gene: TRBV7-9
d_gene: -
j_gene: TRBJ2-1
abundance: once
CDR3nt: TGTGCCAGCAGCCCTCCGAGAGGTAGCCCACTCTACAATGAGCAGTTCTTC
CDR3aa: CASSPPRGSPLYNEQFF

v_gene: TRBV7-9
d_gene: TRBD1
j_gene: TRBJ1-5
abundance: -
CDR3nt: TGTGCCAGCGCCACAGGGGATCAGCCCCAGCATTTT
CDR3aa: CASATGDQPQHF

v_gene: TRBV13
d_gene: TRBD2
j_gene: TRBJ2-7
abundance: -
CDR3nt: TGTGCCAGCAGCTTAGAGGGGACTAGCGCCACCGAGCAGTACTTC
CDR3aa: CASSLEGTSATEQYF

v_gene: TRBV10-3
d_gene: -
j_gene: TRBJ2-1
abundance: -
CDR3nt: TGTGCCATCACCCAAGGTGGGCAAAATGACTACAATGAGCAGTTCTTC
CDR3aa: CAITQGGQNDYNEQFF

v_gene: TRBV7-9
d_gene: -
j_gene: TRBJ2-3
abundance: -
CDR3nt: TGTGCCAGCAGCTCTCTAGCGTTCTACACAGATACGCAGTATTTT
CDR3aa: CASSSLAFYTDTQYF

v_gene: TRBV7-9
d_gene: TRBD2
j_gene: TRBJ2-5
abundance: -
CDR3nt: TGTGCCAGCAGTTATTTACTAGCGGGGGAACAAGAGACCCAGTACTTC
CDR3aa: CASSYLLAGEQETQYF

v_gene: TRBV19
d_gene: TRBD1
j_gene: TRBJ1-5
abundance: -
CDR3nt: TGTGCCAGTAGTTTCTCAGGGGGGAGCAATCAGCCCCAGCATTTT
CDR3aa: CASSFSGGSNQPQHF

v_gene: TRBV6-5
d_gene: -
j_gene: TRBJ2-2
abundance: -
CDR3nt: TGTGCCAGCAGTTACTCGGCAGGGAACACCGGGGAGCTGTTTTTT
CDR3aa: CASSYSAGNTGELFF

v_gene: TRBV28
d_gene: TRBD2
j_gene: TRBJ2-7
abundance: -
CDR3nt: TGTGCCAGCAGCCTTGGACTAGCGGGAGTTTCGGGCGAGCAGTACTTC
CDR3aa: CASSLGLAGVSGEQYF

v_gene: TRBV7-2
d_gene: -
j_gene: TRBJ2-2
abundance: -
CDR3nt: TGTGCCATAGCCCCCGGGAGCGTTGCCGGGGAGCTGTTTTTT
CDR3aa: CAIAPGSVAGELFF

v_gene: TRBV7-9
d_gene: -
j_gene: TRBJ1-1
abundance: -
CDR3nt: TGTGCCAGCAGCCCTACAGGGTCGTCAGGATACACTGAAGCTTTCTTT
CDR3aa: CASSPTGSSGYTEAFF

v_gene: TRBV30
d_gene: -
j_gene: TRBJ1-2
abundance: -
CDR3nt: TGTGCCTGGACTGTCGGGGGAATTTCGTATGGCTACACCTTC
CDR3aa: CAWTVGGISYGYTF

v_gene: TRBV5-6
d_gene: -
j_gene: TRBJ2-3
abundance: -
CDR3nt: TGTGCCAGCAGCTTGGAGCAGGCTAGCACAGATACGCAGTATTTT
CDR3aa: CASSLEQASTDTQYF

v_gene: TRBV6-6
d_gene: -
j_gene: TRBJ1-5
abundance: -
CDR3nt: TGTGCCAGCAGTACAGACGTGTATAGCAATCAGCCCCAGCATTTT
CDR3aa: CASSTDVYSNQPQHF

v_gene: TRBV30
d_gene: -
j_gene: TRBJ1-2
abundance: once
CDR3nt: TGTGCCTGGAGTGAGGTGGCTGGCGGTTTTGGTGGCTACACCTTC
CDR3aa: CAWSEVAGGFGGYTF

v_gene: TRBV7-9
d_gene: -
j_gene: TRBJ1-1
abundance: -
CDR3nt: TGTGCCAGCAGCTCTATGAACACTGAAGCTTTCTTT
CDR3aa: CASSSMNTEAFF

v_gene: TRBV29-1
d_gene: -
j_gene: TRBJ2-6
abundance: -
CDR3nt: TGCAGCGTTGTTGACACCAACTCTGGGGCCAACGTCCTGACTTTC
CDR3aa: CSVVDTNSGANVLTF

v_gene: TRBV29-1
d_gene: -
j_gene: TRBJ2-7
abundance: -
CDR3nt: TGCAGCGTGAGGGTTCGGGACGGGGGCTACGAGCAGTACTTC
CDR3aa: CSVRVRDGGYEQYF

v_gene: TRBV6-1
d_gene: TRBD1
j_gene: TRBJ2-7
abundance: few
CDR3nt: TGTGCCAGCAGTGAAGTCCCGGGACAGGGTTACGAGCAGTACTTC
CDR3aa: CASSEVPGQGYEQYF

v_gene: TRBV11-3
d_gene: -
j_gene: TRBJ2-1
abundance: once
CDR3nt: TGTGCCAGCAGCCCAGACCAGGGATCCTACAATGAGCAGTTCTTC
CDR3aa: CASSPDQGSYNEQFF